One sample yielded the 23 T cell receptor beta chains listed below, sequenced in a study of OX40 agonist ivuxolimab in advanced cancers. The library was prepared using the immunoSEQ multiplex PCR assay. TCRdb took over this immuneACCESS table, retaining in-frame rearrangements with V and J assigned. Such tables are incomplete; in checked studies, under half of the missing clones stem from an unresolved V gene, and the remainder is unexplained. The sample table contains 95,000 to 100,000 clones; only one count was recorded for about 92% of them. The ten largest make up about 0.27% of the sample. Here the sequenced sample was CD4+ or CD8+ T cells sorted from blood, taken in a trial of the OX40 agonist ivuxolimab. The receptors were sampled from an adult with an advanced solid tumor such as melanoma, head and neck, liver or kidney cancer.

The V call is TRBV6-5, the J call TRBJ2-7; 8 positions agree with TRBD1. The CDR3 sequence is 13 residues long. The J segment lost 2 bases and the V segment lost 6 bases, leaving 3 bases of the junction unmatched. The V gene's germline CDR1 is MNHEY and CDR2 SVGAGI. CDR3 in amino acids: CASSPRGPYEQYV. In DNA, the CDR3 is TGTGCCAGCAGCCCCAGGGGGCCCTACGAGCAGTACGTC.

This clone occurred once. V and J are TRBV9 and TRBJ2-1; D uncertain. CDR1 is SGDLS and CDR2 is YYNGEE in the germline V gene. There are 15 residues in the CDR3. V lost 0 bases and J lost 11, with 18 bases in between. CDR3 in amino acids: CASSVDVEWTAKQFF. The DNA for the CDR3 is TGTGCCAGCAGCGTAGATGTGGAGTGGACGGCCAAGCAGTTCTTC.

This chain joins TRBV7-2 and TRBJ2-3; no clear D gene. The CDR3 contains 13 residues. The germline CDR1 and CDR2 sequences are SGHTA and FQGNSA. Deletions cut 3 bases from V and 4 bases from J, with 8 bases between. The CDR3 DNA sequence: TGTGCCAGCAGCTTGGTGTCTCCAGATACGCAGTATTTT. Translation gives CASSLVSPDTQYF.

This chain joins TRBV6-5 and TRBJ1-2, with no clear D. The CDR3 loop spans 14 amino acids. Germline CDR1 and CDR2: MNHEY and SVGAGI. V shed 0 bases and J shed 11 bases, with 16 bases lying between them. The CDR3 spells CASSYSKKPGSYTF. CDR3 nucleotides: TGTGCCAGCAGTTACTCGAAAAAGCCAGGCTCTTACACCTTC.

This clone has just a few counts. The chain uses TRBV30 and TRBJ1-6; 8 bases line up with TRBD1. This CDR3 comprises 14 residues. Germline CDR1 GTSNPN, CDR2 SVGIG (reference sequence). V gave up 8 bases and J gave up 9 bases; unmatched junction bases: 12. CDR3 region: CAEQGGALISPLHF. CDR3 coding DNA: TGTGCCGAACAGGGGGGTGCCCTAATTTCACCCCTCCACTTT.

The chain recombines TRBV19 with TRBJ1-2; no firm D call. CDR1 LNHDA and CDR2 SQIVND come from the germline V gene (reference sequence). V lost 5 bases and J 5 bases, leaving 12 bases between the germline ends. The CDR3 sequence is 13 residues long. CDR3 loop: CASSVGIGYGYTF. The CDR3 bases are TGTGCCAGTAGTGTGGGGATAGGGTATGGCTACACCTTC.

The rearrangement uses TRBV6-5 and TRBJ1-1; 7 bases align to TRBD1. With 4 bases clipped from V and 10 bases from J, the junction kept 3 bases outside the gene matches. CDR3 size: 11 residues. Germline loops: CDR1 MNHEY, CDR2 SVGAGI. Here the CDR3 reads CASSLTGTAFF. In nucleotides, the CDR3 is TGTGCCAGCAGTTTGACAGGGACAGCTTTCTTT.

The chain links TRBV6-5 to TRBJ2-1; 8 bases are shared with TRBD1. Losses at the gene ends were 2 bases for V and 7 bases for J; bases not matched to a gene: 4. This CDR3 has 14 residues. Germline V gene sequence: CDR1 MNHEY, CDR2 SVGAGI. DNA of the CDR3: TGTGCCAGCAGTTACGGGCAGGGGGCGAATGAGCAGTTCTTC. Protein product: CASSYGQGANEQFF.

This chain connects TRBV28 to TRBJ2-7, with D perhaps TRBD2 (6 bases). The CDR3 is 18 residues long. Germline V gives CDR1 MDHEN, CDR2 SYDVKM. V shed 6 bases and J shed 0 bases, with 24 bases lying between them. As DNA, the CDR3 is TGTGCCAGCAGCCACCTGATCCGTCGGGGGTACGCCTCCTACGAGCAGTACTTC. Its protein is CASSHLIRRGYASYEQYF.

The rearrangement uses TRBV7-2 and TRBJ1-4, with D perhaps matching TRBD1 (5 bases). The CDR3 has 15 residues. Trimming cost V 5 bases and J 4 bases, with 14 bases left between them. CDR1 is SGHTA and CDR2 is FQGNSA in the germline V gene. Here the CDR3 reads CASSLSGTGNEKLFF. The CDR3 DNA follows: TGTGCCAGCAGCCTATCCGGGACGGGTAATGAAAAACTGTTTTTT.

The chain combines TRBV28 with TRBJ2-7, with 8 bases lining up with TRBD2. The CDR3 is 18 residues long. Germline loops: CDR1 MDHEN, CDR2 SYDVKM. J was trimmed by 2 bases and V by 2 bases; bases with no gene match: 14. The CDR3 protein is CASSLELGLASLTYEQYF. CDR3 coding DNA: TGTGCCAGCAGTTTAGAGCTAGGACTAGCTTCACTGACCTACGAGCAGTACTTC.

This rearrangement joins TRBV9 to TRBJ1-3; tentatively, D is TRBD1 (5 bases). The CDR3 length is 24 residues. V was clipped by 2 bases and J by 0 bases, with 36 bases between them. CDR1 and CDR2 (germline): SGDLS, YYNGEE. Written as DNA, the CDR3 is TGTGCCAGCAGCGTCACGCCCTTACCTCAAATCAAAACCGGGACGCCAGACTCTGGAAACACCATATATTTT. Its protein product is CASSVTPLPQIKTGTPDSGNTIYF.

The chain combines TRBV7-2 with TRBJ1-5, with D tentatively TRBD1 (6 bases). CDR3 size: 14 residues. Trimming pared 5 bases from V and 5 bases from J, leaving 13 bases between. Germline CDR1 and CDR2: SGHTA and FQGNSA. CDR3 sequence: CASSLLGAYQPQHF. Here the CDR3 DNA reads TGTGCCAGCAGCCTACTGGGGGCTTATCAGCCCCAGCATTTT.

The gene calls are TRBV5-1 and TRBJ2-1; the match to TRBD2 covers 11 bases. Germline lookup yields CDR1 SGHRS and CDR2 YFSETQ. J was trimmed by 3 bases and V by 4 bases; bases with no gene match: 6. The CDR3 runs to 16 residues. Written as DNA, the CDR3 is TGCGCCAGCAGCGTGGGACTAGCGGAACTCTACAATGAGCAGTTCTTC. It yields the protein CASSVGLAELYNEQFF.

The chain carries TRBV9 and TRBJ2-1; the D gene is possibly TRBD1 (6 bases). The V and J ends lost 4 bases and 2 bases respectively, with 13 bases between them. The CDR3 totals 15 residues. The V gene's germline CDR1 is SGDLS and CDR2 YYNGEE. CDR3 loop: CASSKQGPPYNEQFF. DNA of the CDR3: TGTGCCAGCAGCAAACAGGGTCCCCCCTACAATGAGCAGTTCTTC. Full variable domain (outside the CDR3, taken from reference TRBV9 and TRBJ2-1): DSGVTQTPKHLITATGQRVTLRCSPRSGDLSVYWYQQSLDQGLQFLIQYYNGEERAKGNILERFSAQQFPDLHSELNLSSLELGDSALYFCASSKQGPPYNEQFFGPGTRLTVL.

This rearrangement joins TRBV9 to TRBJ1-5; tentatively, D is TRBD1 (5 bases). Trimming stripped 3 bases from V and 4 bases from J, with 14 bases between. CDR1 is SGDLS and CDR2 is YYNGEE in the germline V gene. This CDR3 region has 15 residues. CDR3 in amino acids: CASSAQDGGNQPQHF. CDR3 in DNA: TGTGCCAGCAGCGCCCAGGACGGGGGGAATCAGCCCCAGCATTTT.

The chain combines TRBV4-3 with TRBJ1-1, with D unresolved. The CDR3 runs 13 residues. V gave up 1 base and J gave up 1 base, with 4 bases separating them. Germline V gene sequence: CDR1 LGHNA, CDR2 YSLEER. CDR3 DNA sequence: TGCGCCAGCAGCCAAGTTCGGAACACTGAAGCTTTCTTT. Protein sequence: CASSQVRNTEAFF.

The genes are TRBV18 and TRBJ1-1; 7 bases fit TRBD1. The V gene end was trimmed by 3 bases and the J gene end by 3 bases; junction bases not matched to a gene: 1. There are 13 residues in the CDR3. Germline CDR1 and CDR2: KGHSH and LQKENI. In nucleotides, the CDR3 is TGTGCCAGCTCACCCGGGACAGACACTGAAGCTTTCTTT. This encodes CASSPGTDTEAFF.

The CDR3: CASRGTVGTAFF. As DNA, the CDR3 is TGTGCCAGCAGGGGTACCGTGGGGACAGCTTTCTTT. The gene calls are TRBV6-6 and TRBJ1-1; D may be TRBD1 (5 bases). The CDR3 sequence is 12 residues long. Germline CDR1 reads MNHNY; CDR2 reads SVGAGI (reference sequence). Between the trimmed V and J ends, which lost 6 bases and 10 bases, there was a span of 15 bases.

The V and J genes are TRBV4-1 and TRBJ1-5; D gene uncertain. Trimming left V 4 bases short and J 2 bases short, with 12 bases between. Germline-derived CDR1 and CDR2 are MGHRA and YSYEKL. This CDR3 comprises 15 residues. DNA for the CDR3: TGCGCCAGCAGCCGCCGCTCCGACGGCAATCAGCCCCAGCATTTT. This sequence encodes CASSRRSDGNQPQHF.

The gene calls are TRBV4-2 and TRBJ2-1; D is possibly TRBD2 (6 bases). Germline V CDR1 and CDR2: LGHNA, YNFKEQ. The length of the CDR3 is 12 residues. Between the trimmed V and J ends, which lost 6 bases and 8 bases, there was a span of 11 bases. The CDR3 DNA follows: TGTGCCAGCAGTCCTATAGCGGATGAGCAGTTCTTC. It encodes CASSPIADEQFF.

J is TRBJ1-2 and V is TRBV18, with a weak D call TRBD1 (5 bases). Germline loops: CDR1 KGHSH, CDR2 LQKENI. CDR3 size: 16 residues. V shed 3 bases and J shed 0 bases, with 14 bases lying between them. As DNA, the CDR3 is TGTGCCAGCTCACCTCAAGGGACGGATACTAACTATGGCTACACCTTC. It specifies CASSPQGTDTNYGYTF.

The chain employs TRBV18 and TRBJ2-1, with 8 nucleotides matching TRBD2. The CDR3 consists of 13 residues. J lost 6 bases, V lost 2 bases, and 0 bases had no gene match. Per germline, CDR1 KGHSH and CDR2 LQKENI. The CDR3 bases are TGTGCCAGCTCACCAGCGGGGGGCAATGAGCAGTTCTTC. Translating gives CASSPAGGNEQFF. Combining the CDR3 with reference TRBV18 and TRBJ2-1 gives the whole variable domain NAGVMQNPRHLVRRRGQEARLRCSPMKGHSHVYWYRQLPEEGLKFMVYLQKENIIDESGMPKERFSAEFPKEGPSILRIQQVVRGDSAAYFCASSPAGGNEQFFGPGTRLTVL.